A few counts support the clone carrying this T cell receptor (beta chain). The primer mix had 60 Vbeta and 13 Jbeta primers. Produced via immunoSEQ multiplex PCR; TCRdb's table is partial and in-frame only. The repertoire consists of some 81,000 clones, with roughly 73% occurring once and the leading ten covering about 16%. The germline gives CDR1 LNHDA, CDR2 SQIVND (reference sequence). J lost 5 bases, V lost 3 bases, and 6 bases had no gene match. This CDR3 is 15 amino acids long. This record comes from a study of cytomegalovirus exposure and HLA in healthy donors. The sequence derives from a woman in her thirties or forties in good health and CMV-seropositive. The genes are TRBV19 and TRBJ2-2; 7 bases are shared with TRBD1. The source material was PBMCs. CDR3 sequence: CASSIANRGTGELFF. The CDR3, as DNA: TGTGCCAGTAGTATCGCTAACAGGGGTACCGGGGAGCTGTTTTTT.